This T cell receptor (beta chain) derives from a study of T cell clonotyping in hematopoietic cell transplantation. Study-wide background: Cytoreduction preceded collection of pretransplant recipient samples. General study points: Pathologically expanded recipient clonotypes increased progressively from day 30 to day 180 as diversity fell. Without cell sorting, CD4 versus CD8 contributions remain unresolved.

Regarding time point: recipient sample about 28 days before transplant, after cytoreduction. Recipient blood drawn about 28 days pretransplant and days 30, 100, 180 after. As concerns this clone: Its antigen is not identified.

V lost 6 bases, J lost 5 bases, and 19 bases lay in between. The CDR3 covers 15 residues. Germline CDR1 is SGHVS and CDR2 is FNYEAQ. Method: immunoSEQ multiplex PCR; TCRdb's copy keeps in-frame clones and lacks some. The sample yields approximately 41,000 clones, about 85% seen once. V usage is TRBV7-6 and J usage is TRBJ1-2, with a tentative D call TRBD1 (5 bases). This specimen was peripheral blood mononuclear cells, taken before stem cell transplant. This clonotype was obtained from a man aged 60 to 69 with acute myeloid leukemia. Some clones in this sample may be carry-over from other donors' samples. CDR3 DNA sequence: TGTGCCAGCAGTTCGGGACTTAACGAAGGGTATGGCTACACCTTC. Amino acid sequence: CASSSGLNEGYGYTF.